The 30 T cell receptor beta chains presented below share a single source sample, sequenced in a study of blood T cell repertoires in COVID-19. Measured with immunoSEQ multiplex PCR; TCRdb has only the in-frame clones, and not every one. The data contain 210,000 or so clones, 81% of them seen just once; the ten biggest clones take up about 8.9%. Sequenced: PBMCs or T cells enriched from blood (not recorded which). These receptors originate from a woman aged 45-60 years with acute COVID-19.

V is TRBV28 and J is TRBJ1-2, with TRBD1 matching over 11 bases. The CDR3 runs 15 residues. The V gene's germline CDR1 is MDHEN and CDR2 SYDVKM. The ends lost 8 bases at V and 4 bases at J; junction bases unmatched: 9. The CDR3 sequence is CASFRTGGIGYGYTF. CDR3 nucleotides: TGTGCCAGCTTCCGGACAGGGGGCATCGGCTATGGCTACACCTTC.

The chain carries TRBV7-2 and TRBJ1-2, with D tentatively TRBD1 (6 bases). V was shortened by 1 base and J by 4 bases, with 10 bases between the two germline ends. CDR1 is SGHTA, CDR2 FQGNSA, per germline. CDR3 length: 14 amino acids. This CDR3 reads CASSLGQGTYGYTF. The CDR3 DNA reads TGTGCCAGCAGCTTAGGGCAGGGGACCTATGGCTACACCTTC.

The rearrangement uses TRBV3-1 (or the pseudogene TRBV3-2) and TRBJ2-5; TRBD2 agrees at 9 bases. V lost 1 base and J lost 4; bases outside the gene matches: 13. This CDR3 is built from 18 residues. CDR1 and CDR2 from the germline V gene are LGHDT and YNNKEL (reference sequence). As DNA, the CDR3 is TGTGCCAGCAGCCAAGGGTCTGGGCGGGAGGGCCGCTTAGAGACCCAGTACTTC. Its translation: CASSQGSGREGRLETQYF.

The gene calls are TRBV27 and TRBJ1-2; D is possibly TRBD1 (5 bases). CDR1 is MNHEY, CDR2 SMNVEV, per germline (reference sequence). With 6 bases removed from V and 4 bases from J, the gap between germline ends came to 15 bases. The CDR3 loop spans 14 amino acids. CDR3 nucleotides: TGTGCCAGCAGAATCGGCGGGGCTGCCTATGGCTACACCTTC. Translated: CASRIGGAAYGYTF.

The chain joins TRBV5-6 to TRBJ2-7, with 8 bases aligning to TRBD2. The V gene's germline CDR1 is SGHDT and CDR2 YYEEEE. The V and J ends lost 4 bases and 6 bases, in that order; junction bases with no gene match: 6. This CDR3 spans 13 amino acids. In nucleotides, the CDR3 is TGTGCCAGCAGCACATACGCGGGAGGCGAGCAGTACTTC. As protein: CASSTYAGGEQYF. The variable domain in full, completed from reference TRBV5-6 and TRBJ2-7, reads DAGVTQSPTHLIKTRGQQVTLRCSPKSGHDTVSWYQQALGQGPQFIFQYYEEEERQRGNFPDRFSGHQFPNYSSELNVNALLLGDSALYLCASSTYAGGEQYFGPGTRLTVT.

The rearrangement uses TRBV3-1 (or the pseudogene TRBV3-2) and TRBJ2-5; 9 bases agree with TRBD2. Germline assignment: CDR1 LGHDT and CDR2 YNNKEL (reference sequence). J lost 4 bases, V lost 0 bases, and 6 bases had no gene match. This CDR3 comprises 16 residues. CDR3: CASSQDARGGLETQYF. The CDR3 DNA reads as TGTGCCAGCAGCCAAGATGCGCGGGGGGGCCTAGAGACCCAGTACTTC.

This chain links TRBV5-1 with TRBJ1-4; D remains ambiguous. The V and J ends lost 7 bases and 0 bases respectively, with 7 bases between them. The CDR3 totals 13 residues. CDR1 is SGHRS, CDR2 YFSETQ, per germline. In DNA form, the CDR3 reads TGCGCCAGCGCAACTACAACTAATGAAAAACTGTTTTTT. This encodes CASATTTNEKLFF. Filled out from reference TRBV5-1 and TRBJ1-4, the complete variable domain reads KAGVTQTPRYLIKTRGQQVTLSCSPISGHRSVSWYQQTPGQGLQFLFEYFSETQRNKGNFPGRFSGRQFSNSRSEMNVSTLELGDSALYLCASATTTNEKLFFGSGTQLSVL.

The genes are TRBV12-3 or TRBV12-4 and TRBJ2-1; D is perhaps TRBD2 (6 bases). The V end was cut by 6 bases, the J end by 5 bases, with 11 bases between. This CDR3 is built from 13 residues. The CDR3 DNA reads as TGTGCCAGCAGGGAACTAGCCAACAATGAGCAGTTCTTC. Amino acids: CASRELANNEQFF.

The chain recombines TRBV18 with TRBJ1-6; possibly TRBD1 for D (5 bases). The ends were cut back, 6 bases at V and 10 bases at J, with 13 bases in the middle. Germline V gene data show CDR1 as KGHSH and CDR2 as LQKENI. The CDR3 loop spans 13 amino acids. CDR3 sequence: CASSDILNSPLHF. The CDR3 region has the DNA TGTGCCAGCTCGGACATCCTAAACTCACCCCTCCACTTT.

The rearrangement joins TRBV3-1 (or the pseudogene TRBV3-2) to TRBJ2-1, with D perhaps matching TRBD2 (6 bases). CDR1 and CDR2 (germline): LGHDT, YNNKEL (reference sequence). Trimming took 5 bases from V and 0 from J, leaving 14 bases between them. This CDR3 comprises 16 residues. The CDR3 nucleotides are TGTGCCAGCAGCTATGAAGCGGGTCTCTCCTACAATGAGCAGTTCTTC. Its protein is CASSYEAGLSYNEQFF.

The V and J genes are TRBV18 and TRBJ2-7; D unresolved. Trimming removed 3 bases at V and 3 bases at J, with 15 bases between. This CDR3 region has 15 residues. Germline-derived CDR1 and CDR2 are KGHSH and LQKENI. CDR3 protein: CASSPPLGSDYEQYF. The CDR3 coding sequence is TGTGCCAGCTCACCTCCCCTAGGCAGCGACTACGAGCAGTACTTC.

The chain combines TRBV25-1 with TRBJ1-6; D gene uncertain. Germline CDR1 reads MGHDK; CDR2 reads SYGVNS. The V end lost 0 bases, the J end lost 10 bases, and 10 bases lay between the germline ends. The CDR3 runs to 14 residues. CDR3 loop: CASSEYQEGSPLHF. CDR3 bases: TGTGCCAGCAGTGAATACCAGGAGGGCTCACCCCTCCACTTT.

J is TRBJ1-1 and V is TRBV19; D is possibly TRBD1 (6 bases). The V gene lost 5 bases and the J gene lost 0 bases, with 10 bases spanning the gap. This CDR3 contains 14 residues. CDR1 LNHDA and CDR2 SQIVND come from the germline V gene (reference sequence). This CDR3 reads CASSPGQMNTEAFF. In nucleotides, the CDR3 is TGTGCCAGTAGTCCCGGACAGATGAACACTGAAGCTTTCTTT.

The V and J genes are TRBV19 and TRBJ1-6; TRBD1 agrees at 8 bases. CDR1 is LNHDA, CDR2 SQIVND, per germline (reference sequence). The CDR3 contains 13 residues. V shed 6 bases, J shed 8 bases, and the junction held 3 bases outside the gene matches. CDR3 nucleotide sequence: TGTGCCAGTAGCGGACAGGGCGATTCACCCCTCCACTTT. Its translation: CASSGQGDSPLHF.

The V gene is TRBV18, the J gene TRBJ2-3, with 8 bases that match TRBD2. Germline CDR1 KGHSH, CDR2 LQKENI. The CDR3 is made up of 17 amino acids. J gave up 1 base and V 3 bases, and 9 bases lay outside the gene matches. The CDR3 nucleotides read TGTGCCAGCTCACCCTCTCAGAGCGGGGGACGCACAGATACGCAGTATTTT. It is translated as CASSPSQSGGRTDTQYF.

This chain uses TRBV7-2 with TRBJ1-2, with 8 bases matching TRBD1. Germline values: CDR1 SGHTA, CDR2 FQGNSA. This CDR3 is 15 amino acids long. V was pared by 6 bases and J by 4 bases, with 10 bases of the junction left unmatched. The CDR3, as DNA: TGTGCCAGCAGTAGAAGGCCCGGACAGGGCTATGGCTACACCTTC. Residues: CASSRRPGQGYGYTF. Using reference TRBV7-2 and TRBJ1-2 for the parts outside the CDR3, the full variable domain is GAGVSQSPSNKVTEKGKDVELRCDPISGHTALYWYRQSLGQGLEFLIYFQGNSAPDKSGLPSDRFSAERTGGSVSTLTIQRTQQEDSAVYLCASSRRPGQGYGYTFGSGTRLTVV.

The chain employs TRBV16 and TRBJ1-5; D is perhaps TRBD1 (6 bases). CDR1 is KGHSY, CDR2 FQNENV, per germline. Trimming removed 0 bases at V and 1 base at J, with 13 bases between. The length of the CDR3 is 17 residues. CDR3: CASSQSGLGASNQPQHF. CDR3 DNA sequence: TGTGCCAGCAGCCAATCGGGTCTGGGGGCCAGCAATCAGCCCCAGCATTTT.

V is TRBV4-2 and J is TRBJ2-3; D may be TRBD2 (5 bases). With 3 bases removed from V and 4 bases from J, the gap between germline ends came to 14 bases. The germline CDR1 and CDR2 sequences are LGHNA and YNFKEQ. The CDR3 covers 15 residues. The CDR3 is CASSQALAEPDTQYF. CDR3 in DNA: TGTGCCAGCAGCCAGGCTCTAGCAGAGCCAGATACGCAGTATTTT.

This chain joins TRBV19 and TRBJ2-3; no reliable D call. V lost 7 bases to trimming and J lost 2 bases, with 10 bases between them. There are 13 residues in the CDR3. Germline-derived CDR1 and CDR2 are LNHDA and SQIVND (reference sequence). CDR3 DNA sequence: TGTGCCAGTACGGCCAGACTCACAGATACGCAGTATTTT. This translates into CASTARLTDTQYF. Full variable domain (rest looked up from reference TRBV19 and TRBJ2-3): DGGITQSPKYLFRKEGQNVTLSCEQNLNHDAMYWYRQDPGQGLRLIYYSQIVNDFQKGDIAEGYSVSREKKESFPLTVTSAQKNPTAFYLCASTARLTDTQYFGPGTRLTVL.

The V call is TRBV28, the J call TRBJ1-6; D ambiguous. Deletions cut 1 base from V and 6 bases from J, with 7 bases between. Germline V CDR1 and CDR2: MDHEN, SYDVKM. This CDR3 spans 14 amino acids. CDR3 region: CASSLFGGNSPLHF. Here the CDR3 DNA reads TGTGCCAGCAGTTTATTTGGAGGTAATTCACCCCTCCACTTT.

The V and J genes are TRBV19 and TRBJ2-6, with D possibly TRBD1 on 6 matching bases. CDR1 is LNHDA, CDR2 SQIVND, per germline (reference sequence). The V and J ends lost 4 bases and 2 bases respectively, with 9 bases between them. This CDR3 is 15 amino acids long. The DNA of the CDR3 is TGTGCCAGTAGTACAGGACAGACTGGGGCCAACGTCCTGACTTTC. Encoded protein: CASSTGQTGANVLTF.

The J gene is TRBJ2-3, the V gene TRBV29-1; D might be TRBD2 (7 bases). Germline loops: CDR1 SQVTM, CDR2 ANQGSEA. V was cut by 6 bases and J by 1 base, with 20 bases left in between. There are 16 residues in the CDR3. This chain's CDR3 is CSVKGGGLVGTDTQYF. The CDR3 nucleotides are TGCAGCGTCAAGGGGGGAGGACTAGTCGGCACAGATACGCAGTATTTT.

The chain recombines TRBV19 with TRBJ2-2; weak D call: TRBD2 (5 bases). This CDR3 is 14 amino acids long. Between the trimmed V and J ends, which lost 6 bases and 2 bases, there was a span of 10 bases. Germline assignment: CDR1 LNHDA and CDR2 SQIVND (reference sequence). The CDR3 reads CASRGAVNTGELFF. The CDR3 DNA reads TGTGCCAGTAGGGGAGCGGTTAACACCGGGGAGCTGTTTTTT. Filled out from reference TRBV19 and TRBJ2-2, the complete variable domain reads DGGITQSPKYLFRKEGQNVTLSCEQNLNHDAMYWYRQDPGQGLRLIYYSQIVNDFQKGDIAEGYSVSREKKESFPLTVTSAQKNPTAFYLCASRGAVNTGELFFGEGSRLTVL.

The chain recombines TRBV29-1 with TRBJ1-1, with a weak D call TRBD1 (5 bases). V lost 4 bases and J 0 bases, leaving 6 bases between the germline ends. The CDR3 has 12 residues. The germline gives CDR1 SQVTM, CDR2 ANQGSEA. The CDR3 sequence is CSVAQVNTEAFF. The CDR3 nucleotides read TGCAGCGTTGCACAGGTGAACACTGAAGCTTTCTTT.

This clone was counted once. CDR3 in DNA: TGTGCCAGCAGCTTAGGTTCAGAAGCTTTCTTT. Amino acids: CASSLGSEAFF. The J gene is TRBJ1-1, the V gene TRBV7-2; no reliable D call. Trimming pared 1 base from V and 8 bases from J, leaving 5 bases between. The CDR3 sequence is 11 residues long. Per germline, CDR1 SGHTA and CDR2 FQGNSA. Filled out from reference TRBV7-2 and TRBJ1-1, the complete variable domain reads GAGVSQSPSNKVTEKGKDVELRCDPISGHTALYWYRQSLGQGLEFLIYFQGNSAPDKSGLPSDRFSAERTGGSVSTLTIQRTQQEDSAVYLCASSLGSEAFFGQGTRLTVV.

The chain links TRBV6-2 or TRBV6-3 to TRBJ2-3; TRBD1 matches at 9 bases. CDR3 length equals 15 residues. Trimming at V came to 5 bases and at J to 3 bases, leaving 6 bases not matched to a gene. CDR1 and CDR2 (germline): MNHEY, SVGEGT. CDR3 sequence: CASSLQGARTDTQYF. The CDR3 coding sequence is TGTGCCAGCAGTCTACAGGGGGCTCGTACAGATACGCAGTATTTT.

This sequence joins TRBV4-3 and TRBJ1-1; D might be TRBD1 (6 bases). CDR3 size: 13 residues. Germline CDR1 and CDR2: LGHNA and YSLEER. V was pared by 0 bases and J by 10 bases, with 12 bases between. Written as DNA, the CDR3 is TGCGCCAGCAGCCAAGATCGTCACAGGGCAGCTTTCTTT. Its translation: CASSQDRHRAAFF.

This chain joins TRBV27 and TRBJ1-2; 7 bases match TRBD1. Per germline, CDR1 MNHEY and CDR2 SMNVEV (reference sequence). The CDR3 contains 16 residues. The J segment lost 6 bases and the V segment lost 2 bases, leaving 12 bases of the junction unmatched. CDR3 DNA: TGTGCCAGCAGTTTAGGGGCCCCCATAGGGGGCAATGGCTACACCTTC. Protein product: CASSLGAPIGGNGYTF.

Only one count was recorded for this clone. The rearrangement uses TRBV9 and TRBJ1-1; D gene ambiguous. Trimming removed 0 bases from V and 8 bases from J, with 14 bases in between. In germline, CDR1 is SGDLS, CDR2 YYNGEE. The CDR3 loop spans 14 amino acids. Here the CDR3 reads CASSVDGSEKEAFF. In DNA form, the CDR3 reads TGTGCCAGCAGCGTAGATGGCAGCGAAAAAGAAGCTTTCTTT.

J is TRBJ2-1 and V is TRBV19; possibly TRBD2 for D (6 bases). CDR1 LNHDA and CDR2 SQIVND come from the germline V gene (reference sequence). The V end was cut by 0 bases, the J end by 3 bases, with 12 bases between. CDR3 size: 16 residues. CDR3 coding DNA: TGTGCCAGTAGTATAGAGGGGGGAGTGAGCTACAATGAGCAGTTCTTC. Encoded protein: CASSIEGGVSYNEQFF. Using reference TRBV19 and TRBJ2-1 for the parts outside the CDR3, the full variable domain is DGGITQSPKYLFRKEGQNVTLSCEQNLNHDAMYWYRQDPGQGLRLIYYSQIVNDFQKGDIAEGYSVSREKKESFPLTVTSAQKNPTAFYLCASSIEGGVSYNEQFFGPGTRLTVL.